This T cell receptor (beta chain) was recovered during a study of T cell repertoires in cytomegalovirus infection. Study context: Matching HLA type and CMV infection were both indicated by public TCR beta signatures. Points from the study as a whole: Pooled public TCR beta family frequency picked out CMV carriers with the relevant HLA. The ex vivo response was dominated by HLA-C-restricted CMV-specific TCR beta clonotypes.

This clonotype occurred many times. The target antigen is unknown. The CDR3 loop spans 12 amino acids. V lost 3 bases to trimming and J lost 5 bases, with 6 bases between them. Germline V gene sequence: CDR1 SEHNR, CDR2 FQNEAQ (reference sequence). Each CDR3 protein is one row after TCRdb ran MiXCR on the reads. The sample has fewer than 250,000 distinct CDR3 sequences, about 12% seen once; the top ten hold about 1.5%. The TCR comes from a human donor in good health (CMV status not recorded). Some clones in this sample may be carry-over from other donors' samples. Sequenced sample: PBMCs. This rearrangement joins TRBV7-9 to TRBJ2-3; D is possibly TRBD1 (5 bases). Here the CDR3 DNA reads TGTGCCAGCAGCTTTACAGGAGATACGCAGTATTTT. Translating it yields CASSFTGDTQYF.